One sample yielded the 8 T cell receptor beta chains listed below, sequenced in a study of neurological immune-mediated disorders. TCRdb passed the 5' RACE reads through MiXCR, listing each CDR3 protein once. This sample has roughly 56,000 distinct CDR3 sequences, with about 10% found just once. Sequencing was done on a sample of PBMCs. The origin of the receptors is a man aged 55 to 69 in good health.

This chain's CDR3 is CASSSGQGAYNEQFF. The DNA of the CDR3 is TGTGCCAGCAGCTCTGGACAGGGAGCCTACAATGAGCAGTTCTTC. V is TRBV5-5 and J is TRBJ2-1; 8 nucleotides agree with TRBD1. V dropped 3 bases and J dropped 2; count of bases not matched to a gene: 4. CDR3 length: 15 residues. Germline CDR1 reads SGHKS; CDR2 reads YYEKEE (reference sequence).

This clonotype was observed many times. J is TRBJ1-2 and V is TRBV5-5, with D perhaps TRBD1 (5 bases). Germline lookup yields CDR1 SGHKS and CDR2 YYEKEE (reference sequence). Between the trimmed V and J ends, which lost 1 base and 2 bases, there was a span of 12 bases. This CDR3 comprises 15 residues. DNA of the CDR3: TGTGCCAGCAGCTTGAGGTTAACAGGAAACTATGGCTACACCTTC. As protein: CASSLRLTGNYGYTF.

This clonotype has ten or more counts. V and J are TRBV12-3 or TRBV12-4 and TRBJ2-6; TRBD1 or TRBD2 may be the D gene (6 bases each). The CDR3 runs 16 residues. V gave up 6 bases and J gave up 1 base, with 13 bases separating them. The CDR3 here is CASSRGGQSGANVLTF. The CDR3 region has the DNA TGTGCCAGCAGCCGAGGGGGGCAATCTGGGGCCAACGTCCTGACTTTC.

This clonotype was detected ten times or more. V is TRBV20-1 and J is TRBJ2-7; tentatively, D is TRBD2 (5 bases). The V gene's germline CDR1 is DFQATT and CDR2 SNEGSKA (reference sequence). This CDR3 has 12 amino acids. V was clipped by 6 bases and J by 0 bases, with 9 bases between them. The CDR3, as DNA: TGCAGTGCCGGGGTTAGCTCCTACGAGCAGTACTTC. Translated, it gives CSAGVSSYEQYF.

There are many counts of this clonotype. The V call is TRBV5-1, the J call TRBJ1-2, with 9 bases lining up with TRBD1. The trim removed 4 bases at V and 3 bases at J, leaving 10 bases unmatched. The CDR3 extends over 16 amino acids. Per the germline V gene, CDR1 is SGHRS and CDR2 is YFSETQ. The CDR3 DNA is TGCGCCAGCAGCCAGTCCGGGACAGGGCGCTACTATGGCTACACCTTC. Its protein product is CASSQSGTGRYYGYTF.

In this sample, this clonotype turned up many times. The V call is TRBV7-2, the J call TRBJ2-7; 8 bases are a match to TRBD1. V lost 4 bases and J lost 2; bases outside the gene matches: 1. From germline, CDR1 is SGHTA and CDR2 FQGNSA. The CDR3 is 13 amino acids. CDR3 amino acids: CASSSTGAYEQYF. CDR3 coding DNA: TGTGCCAGCAGCTCGACAGGGGCCTACGAGCAGTACTTC.

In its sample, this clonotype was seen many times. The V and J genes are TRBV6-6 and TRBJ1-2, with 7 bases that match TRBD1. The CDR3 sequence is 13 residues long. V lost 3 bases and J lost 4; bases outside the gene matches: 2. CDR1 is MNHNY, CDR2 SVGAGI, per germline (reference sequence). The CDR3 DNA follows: TGTGCCAGCAGTTATGGGGACAGCTATGGCTACACCTTC. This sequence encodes CASSYGDSYGYTF.

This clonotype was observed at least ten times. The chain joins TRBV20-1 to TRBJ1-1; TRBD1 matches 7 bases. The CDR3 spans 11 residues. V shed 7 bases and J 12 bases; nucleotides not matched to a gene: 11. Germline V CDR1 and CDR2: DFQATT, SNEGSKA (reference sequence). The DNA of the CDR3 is TGCAGTGTCAGATCCGGGACAGACCCTTTCTTT. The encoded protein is CSVRSGTDPFF.